Listed here is a single T cell receptor beta chain. V was clipped by 0 bases and J by 0 bases, with 14 bases between them. The length of the CDR3 is 17 residues. CDR1 LNHDA and CDR2 SQIVND come from the germline V gene (reference sequence). This record comes from a study of blood T cell repertoires in COVID-19. Study-wide context: COVID-19 samples collected from the United States, Italy and Spain covered acute and convalescent phases. T cells, B-cell-depleted T cells, or PBMCs supplied cDNA or gDNA.

Authors' analysis steps: Reference gene primer amplification gave nucleated cell count estimates. Produced via immunoSEQ multiplex PCR; TCRdb's table is partial and in-frame only. V, J and clone size were drawn from that table, and D and trimming were deduced from the DNA. The data show some 670,000 clones, 85% to 90% seen once. The sequencing sample was made of peripheral blood. The clonotype was recovered from a woman younger than 30 with acute or convalescent COVID-19. This chain joins TRBV19 and TRBJ1-1; TRBD1 is a possible D gene (5 bases). The CDR3, as DNA: TGTGCCAGTAGTATAGATCGGGGACTCAGGGTGAACACTGAAGCTTTCTTT. This codes for CASSIDRGLRVNTEAFF. Full variable domain (remainder filled in from reference TRBV19 and TRBJ1-1): DGGITQSPKYLFRKEGQNVTLSCEQNLNHDAMYWYRQDPGQGLRLIYYSQIVNDFQKGDIAEGYSVSREKKESFPLTVTSAQKNPTAFYLCASSIDRGLRVNTEAFFGQGTRLTVV.